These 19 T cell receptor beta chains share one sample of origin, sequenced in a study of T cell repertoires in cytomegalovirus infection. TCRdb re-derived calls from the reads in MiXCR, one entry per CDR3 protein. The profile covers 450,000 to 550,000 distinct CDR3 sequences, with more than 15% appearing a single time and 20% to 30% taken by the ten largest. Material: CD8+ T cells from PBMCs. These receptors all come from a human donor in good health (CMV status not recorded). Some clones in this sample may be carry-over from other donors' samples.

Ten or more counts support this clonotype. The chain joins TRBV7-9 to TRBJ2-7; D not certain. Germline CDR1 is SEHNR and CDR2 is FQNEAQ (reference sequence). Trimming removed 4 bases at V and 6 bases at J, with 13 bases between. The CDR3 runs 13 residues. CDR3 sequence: CASSSPPLGEQYF. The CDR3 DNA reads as TGTGCCAGCAGCTCCCCCCCCCTCGGCGAGCAGTACTTC.

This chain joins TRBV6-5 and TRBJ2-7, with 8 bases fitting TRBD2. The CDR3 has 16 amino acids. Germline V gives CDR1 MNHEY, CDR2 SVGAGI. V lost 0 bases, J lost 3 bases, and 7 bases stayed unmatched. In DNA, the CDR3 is TGTGCCAGCAGTTACTCCATCGGGACTAGGTTCTACGAGCAGTACTTC. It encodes CASSYSIGTRFYEQYF.

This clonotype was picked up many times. Here the CDR3 reads CATPDREETQYF. In DNA, the CDR3 is TGTGCCACTCCCGACAGGGAAGAGACCCAGTACTTC. V usage is TRBV6-1 and J usage is TRBJ2-5; 7 bases line up with TRBD1. Trimming removed 10 bases from V and 3 bases from J; junction bases left unmatched: 5. The CDR3 runs 12 residues. Germline-derived CDR1 and CDR2 are MNHNS and SASEGT.

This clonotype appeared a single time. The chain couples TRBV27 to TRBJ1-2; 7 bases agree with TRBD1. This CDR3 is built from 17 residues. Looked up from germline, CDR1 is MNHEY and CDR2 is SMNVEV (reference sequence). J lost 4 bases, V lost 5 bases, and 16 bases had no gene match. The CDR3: CASSPVSTGAGVYGYTF. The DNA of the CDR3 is TGTGCCAGCAGTCCAGTCTCAACAGGGGCTGGAGTCTATGGCTACACCTTC.

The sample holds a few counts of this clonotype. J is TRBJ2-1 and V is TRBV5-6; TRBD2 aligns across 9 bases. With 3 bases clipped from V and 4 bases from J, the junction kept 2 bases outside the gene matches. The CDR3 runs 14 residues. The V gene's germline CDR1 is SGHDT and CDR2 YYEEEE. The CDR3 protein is CASSWTSVYNEQFF. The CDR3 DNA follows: TGTGCCAGCAGCTGGACTAGCGTATACAATGAGCAGTTCTTC.

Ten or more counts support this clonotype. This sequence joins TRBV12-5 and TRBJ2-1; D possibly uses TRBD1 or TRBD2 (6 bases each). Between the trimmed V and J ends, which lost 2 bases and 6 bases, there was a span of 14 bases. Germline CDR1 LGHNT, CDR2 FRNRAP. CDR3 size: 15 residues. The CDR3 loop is CASGLTGAPVNEQFF. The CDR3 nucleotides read TGTGCTAGTGGTTTGACGGGGGCCCCCGTCAATGAGCAGTTCTTC.

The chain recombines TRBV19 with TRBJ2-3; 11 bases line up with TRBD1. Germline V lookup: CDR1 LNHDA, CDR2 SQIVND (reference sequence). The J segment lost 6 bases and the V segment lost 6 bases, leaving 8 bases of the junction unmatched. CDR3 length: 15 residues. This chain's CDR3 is CASSIRDRGADTQYF. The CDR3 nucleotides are TGTGCCAGTAGCATTCGGGACAGGGGGGCGGATACGCAGTATTTT.

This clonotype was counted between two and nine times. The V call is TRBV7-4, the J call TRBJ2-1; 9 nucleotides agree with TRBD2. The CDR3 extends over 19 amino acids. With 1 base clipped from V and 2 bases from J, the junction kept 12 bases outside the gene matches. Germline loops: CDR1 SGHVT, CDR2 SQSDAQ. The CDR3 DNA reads TGTGCCAGCAGCTTAGTACGGCCCCCCCAGCGGGAGGCCTACAATGAGCAGTTCTTC. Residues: CASSLVRPPQREAYNEQFF.

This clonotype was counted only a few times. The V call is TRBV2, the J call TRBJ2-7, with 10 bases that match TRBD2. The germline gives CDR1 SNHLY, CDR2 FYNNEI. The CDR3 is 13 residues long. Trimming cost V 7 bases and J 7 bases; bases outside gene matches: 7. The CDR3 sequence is CASTTSGELEQYF. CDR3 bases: TGTGCCAGCACAACTAGCGGGGAGTTGGAGCAGTACTTC.

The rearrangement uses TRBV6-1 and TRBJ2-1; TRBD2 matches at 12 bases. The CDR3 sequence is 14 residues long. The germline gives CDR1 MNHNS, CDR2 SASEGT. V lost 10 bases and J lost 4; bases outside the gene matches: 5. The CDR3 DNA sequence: TGTGCCACGGGTGGACTAGCGGGATACAATGAGCAGTTCTTC. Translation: CATGGLAGYNEQFF.

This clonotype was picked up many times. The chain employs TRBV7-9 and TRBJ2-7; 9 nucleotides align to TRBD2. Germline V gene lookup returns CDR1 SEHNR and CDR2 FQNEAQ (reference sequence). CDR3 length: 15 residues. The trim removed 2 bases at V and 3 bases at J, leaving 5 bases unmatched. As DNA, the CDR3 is TGTGCCAGCAGCTTATCGGCTAGCGGGAACTACGAGCAGTACTTC. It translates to CASSLSASGNYEQYF.

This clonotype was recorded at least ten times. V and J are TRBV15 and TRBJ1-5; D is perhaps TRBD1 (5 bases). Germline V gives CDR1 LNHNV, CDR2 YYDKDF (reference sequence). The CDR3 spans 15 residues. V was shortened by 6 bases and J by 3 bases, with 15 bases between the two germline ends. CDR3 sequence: CATSVGDRANQPQHF. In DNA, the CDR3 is TGTGCCACCAGTGTAGGTGACAGAGCCAATCAGCCCCAGCATTTT.

The CDR3 coding sequence is TGTGCCAGCAGTTTAAGGGGTCTAGCGGGAAATGAGCAGTTCTTC. This gives the protein CASSLRGLAGNEQFF. The chain uses TRBV28 and TRBJ2-1, with 9 bases fitting TRBD2. The CDR3 extends over 15 amino acids. Per germline, CDR1 MDHEN and CDR2 SYDVKM. V lost 2 bases, J lost 7 bases, and 6 bases stayed unmatched. The full variable domain, with the rest looked up from reference TRBV28 and TRBJ2-1, is DVKVTQSSRYLVKRTGEKVFLECVQDMDHENMFWYRQDPGLGLRLIYFSYDVKMKEKGDIPEGYSVSREKKERFSLILESASTNQTSMYLCASSLRGLAGNEQFFGPGTRLTVL.

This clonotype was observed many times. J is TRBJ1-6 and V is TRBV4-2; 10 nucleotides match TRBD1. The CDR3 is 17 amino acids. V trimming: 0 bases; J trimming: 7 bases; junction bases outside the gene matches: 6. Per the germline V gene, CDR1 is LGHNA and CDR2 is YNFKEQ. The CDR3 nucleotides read TGTGCCAGCAGCCAAGATGACAGGGGGCAGGGGAATTCACCCCTCCACTTT. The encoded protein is CASSQDDRGQGNSPLHF.

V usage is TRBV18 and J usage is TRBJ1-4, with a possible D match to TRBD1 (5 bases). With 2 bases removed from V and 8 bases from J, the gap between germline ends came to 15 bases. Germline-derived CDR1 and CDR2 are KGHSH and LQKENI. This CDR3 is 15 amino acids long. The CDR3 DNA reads TGTGCCAGCTCACCAGGGTTTGGGGCCGCAGAAAAACTGTTTTTT. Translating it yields CASSPGFGAAEKLFF.

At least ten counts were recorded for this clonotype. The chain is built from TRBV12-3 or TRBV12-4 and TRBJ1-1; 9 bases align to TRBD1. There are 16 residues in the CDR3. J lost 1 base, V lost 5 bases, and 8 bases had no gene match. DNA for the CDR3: TGTGCCAGCAGTATCTCCGGGACAGGGAAGAACACTGAAGCTTTCTTT. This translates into CASSISGTGKNTEAFF.

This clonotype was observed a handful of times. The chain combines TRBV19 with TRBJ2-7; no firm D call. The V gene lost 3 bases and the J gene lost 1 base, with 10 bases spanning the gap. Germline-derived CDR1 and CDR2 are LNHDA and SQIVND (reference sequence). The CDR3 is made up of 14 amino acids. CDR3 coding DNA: TGTGCCAGTAGTATCGTTGACGGGTCCTACGAGCAGTACTTC. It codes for CASSIVDGSYEQYF.

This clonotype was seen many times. CDR3 in DNA: TGTGCCAGCAGGTCTTGTCCCGGGACAGGGGTTAGATGCTATGGCTACACCTTC. Translation: CASRSCPGTGVRCYGYTF. This rearrangement joins TRBV12-3 or TRBV12-4 to TRBJ1-2, with 10 bases lining up with TRBD1. CDR3 length equals 18 residues. V shed 6 bases and J 4 bases; nucleotides not matched to a gene: 17.

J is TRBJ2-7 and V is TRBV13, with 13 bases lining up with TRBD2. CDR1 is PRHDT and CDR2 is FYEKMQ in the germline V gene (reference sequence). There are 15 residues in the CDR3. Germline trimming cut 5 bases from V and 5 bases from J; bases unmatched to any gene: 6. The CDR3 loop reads CASSLRTSGRHEQYF. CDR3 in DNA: TGTGCCAGCAGCCTCCGGACTAGCGGGAGACACGAGCAGTACTTC.